This T cell receptor beta chain was captured in a study of circulating and synovial CD4+ cells in juvenile arthritis. Patients with active juvenile idiopathic arthritis donated these samples. Repertoires were generated with immunoSEQ multiplex PCR, while TCRdb's copy carries only in-frame clones and drops some. The table shows approximately 16,000 clones, with roughly 89% occurring only once. In germline, CDR1 is LGHNA, CDR2 YSLEER. Trimming took off 0 bases at V and 5 bases at J, with 4 bases between the two ends. The CDR3 sequence is 13 residues long. The sequencing sample was made of CD4+ T cells from blood. The sequence was collected from a human donor with juvenile idiopathic arthritis. J is TRBJ1-4 and V is TRBV4-3; D is uncertain. As DNA, the CDR3 is TGCGCCAGCAGCCAAGAATCGAATGAAAAACTGTTTTTT. It translates to CASSQESNEKLFF.